The entry that follows covers one T cell receptor (beta chain) sequence. Its specificity is unknown. The sample originates from a study of Tregs in tolerant kidney transplant recipients. Regarding the study as a whole: Changing PCR primers prevented nucleotide comparison between some patients' samples.

Sequencing was performed with immunoSEQ multiplex PCR; in TCRdb, only in-frame clones are kept and a portion is missing. This sample has 100,000 to 130,000 clones; nearly 90% occur once, and the top ten carry about 0.31%. V was clipped by 4 bases and J by 1 base; unmatched bases: 5. Per germline, CDR1 SGHTS and CDR2 YDEGEE. The CDR3 has 16 amino acids. The sequencing used CD4+ T cells from blood, collected before the transplant. The rearrangement uses TRBV5-8 and TRBJ2-5; 12 nucleotides agree with TRBD2. This clonotype originated in a human donor who received a combined kidney and bone marrow transplant. For the CDR3, the DNA is TGTGCCAGCAGCCAAGGACTAGCGGGGAGCCAAGAGACCCAGTACTTC. It encodes CASSQGLAGSQETQYF.